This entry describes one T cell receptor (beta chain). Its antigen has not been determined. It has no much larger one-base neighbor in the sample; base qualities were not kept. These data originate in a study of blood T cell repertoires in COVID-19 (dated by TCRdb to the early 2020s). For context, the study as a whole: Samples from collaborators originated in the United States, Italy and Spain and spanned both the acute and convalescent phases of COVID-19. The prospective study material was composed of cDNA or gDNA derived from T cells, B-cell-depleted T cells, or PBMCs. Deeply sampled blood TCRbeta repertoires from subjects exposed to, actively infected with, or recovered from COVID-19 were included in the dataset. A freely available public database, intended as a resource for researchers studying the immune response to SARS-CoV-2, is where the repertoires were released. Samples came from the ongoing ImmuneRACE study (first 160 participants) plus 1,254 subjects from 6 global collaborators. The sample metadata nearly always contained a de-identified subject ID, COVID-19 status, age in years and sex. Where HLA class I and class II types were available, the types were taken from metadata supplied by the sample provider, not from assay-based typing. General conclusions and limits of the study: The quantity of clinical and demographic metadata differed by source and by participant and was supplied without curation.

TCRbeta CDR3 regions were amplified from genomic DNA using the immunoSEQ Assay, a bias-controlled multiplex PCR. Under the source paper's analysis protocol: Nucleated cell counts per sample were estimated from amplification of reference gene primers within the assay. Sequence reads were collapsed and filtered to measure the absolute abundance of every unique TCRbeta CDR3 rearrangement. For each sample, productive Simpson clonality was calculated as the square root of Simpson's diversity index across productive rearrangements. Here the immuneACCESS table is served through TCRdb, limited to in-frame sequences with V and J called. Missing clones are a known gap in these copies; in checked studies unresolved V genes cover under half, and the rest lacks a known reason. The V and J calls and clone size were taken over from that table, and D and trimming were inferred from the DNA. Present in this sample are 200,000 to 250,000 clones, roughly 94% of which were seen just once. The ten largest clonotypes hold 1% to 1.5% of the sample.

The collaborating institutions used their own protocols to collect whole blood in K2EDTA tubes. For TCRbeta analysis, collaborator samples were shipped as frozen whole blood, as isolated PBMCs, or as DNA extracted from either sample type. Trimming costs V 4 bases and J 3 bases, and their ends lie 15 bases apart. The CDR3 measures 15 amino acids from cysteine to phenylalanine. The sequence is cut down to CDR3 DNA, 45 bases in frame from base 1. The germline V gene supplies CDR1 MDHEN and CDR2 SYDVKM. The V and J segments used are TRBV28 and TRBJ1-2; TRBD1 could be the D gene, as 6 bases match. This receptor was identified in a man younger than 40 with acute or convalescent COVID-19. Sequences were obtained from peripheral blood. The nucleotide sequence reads TGTGCCAGCAGTTCCTACAGGGTTGGGGACTATGGCTACACCTTC. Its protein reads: CASSSYRVGDYGYTF.